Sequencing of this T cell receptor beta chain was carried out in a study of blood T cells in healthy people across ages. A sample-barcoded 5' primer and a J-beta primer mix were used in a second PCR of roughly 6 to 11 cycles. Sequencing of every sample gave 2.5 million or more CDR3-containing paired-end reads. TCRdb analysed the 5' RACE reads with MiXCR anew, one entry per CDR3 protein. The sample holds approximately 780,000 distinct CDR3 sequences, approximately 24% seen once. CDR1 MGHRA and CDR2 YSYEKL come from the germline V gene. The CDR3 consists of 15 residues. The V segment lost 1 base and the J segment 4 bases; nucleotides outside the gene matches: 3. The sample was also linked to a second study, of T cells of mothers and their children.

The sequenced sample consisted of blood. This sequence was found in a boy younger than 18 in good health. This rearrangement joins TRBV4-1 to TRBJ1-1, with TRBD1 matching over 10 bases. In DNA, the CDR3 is TGCGCCAGCAGCCAAGTGAGGACAGGGGGCACTGAAGCTTTCTTT. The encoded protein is CASSQVRTGGTEAFF.